This entry features one T cell receptor (beta chain) sequence. Its antigen remains undetermined. No qualities accompany the bases; no much larger clone lies one base away. The treatment or condition label on this specimen signifies: roughly 11-day PBMC culture with coronavirus spike peptide pools or control peptides (ViraFEST assay). CD4+ T cells from unexposed donors were collected before the COVID-19 pandemic (2011-2018). The ViraFEST assay, used in the study, expanded antigen-specific T cells with peptide pools and then identified the expanded clonotypes through TCR sequencing. Each well held roughly 2.2 million PBMCs cultured in IMDM containing roughly 5% human AB serum and 9 to 10 IU/ml IL-2, with about 9.1 ug/ml peptide pools added. On days 3 and 7, half of the culture medium was replaced with fresh IL-2-containing medium. Once the cells had been in culture for less than 11 days, the EasySep CD4+ T cell isolation kit was used to isolate CD4+ T cells by negative selection. Unexposed donor CD4+ T cells were tested for reactivity to SARS-CoV-2 S and N and four common cold coronavirus spike pools, as cell number allowed. Ficoll-Paque Plus gradient centrifugation was used to isolate PBMCs from whole blood, and the isolated PBMCs were then either used fresh or cryopreserved at -140C. Each culture condition was generally run in triplicate wells. Leukapheresis product for the unexposed donors was purchased commercially.

The data were taken from a study of vaccination and CD4 T cells after COVID-19 (dated by TCRdb to 2021 to 2024). About the full investigation: The convalescent cohort included six males and four females, with two Hispanic individuals, seven Caucasians, two Asians and one multiracial person. Control cultures received a CEFX viral epitope pool as the positive control, an HIV-1 Nef peptide pool as the negative control, or no peptide. In some eleven COVID-19 convalescent patients and a handful of infection-naive healthy vaccine recipients, researchers compared the spike-specific CD4+ TCR repertoire from before mRNA vaccination with the repertoire from after. Two doses of either the Pfizer-BioNTech BNT162b2 vaccine (n=8) or the Moderna mRNA-1273 vaccine (n=2) were administered to participants. Post-COVID blood samples from convalescent patients were collected a median of roughly 100 days after diagnosis, with a range of roughly 35 to 170 days. Post-vaccine blood samples were obtained a median of around 67 days after the second vaccine dose, with a range of about 13 to 241 days. At the TCR clonotype level, an earlier paper using these donors assessed memory CD4+ T cell crossreactivity between SARS-CoV-2 and common cold coronavirus spike proteins. The cultures were stimulated with overlapping spike peptide pools from SARS-CoV-2 and from the common cold coronaviruses HCoV-NL63, HCoV-OC43 and HCoV-229E.

On the study overall, not on this receptor specifically: In convalescent patients, a median around 86% of post-vaccine SARS-CoV-2-reactive clones were detected only after vaccination, and vaccine-specific priming was suggested by this finding. The median number of SARS-CoV-2-reactive clonotypes rose from under 25 after infection to approximately 41 after vaccination, but the change was not significant. Relatively few convalescent patients were included in the study, and early timepoints after natural infection were not analyzed. In convalescent patients, nearly all vaccine-specific clones (304 of 307) were found to be mono-reactive for SARS-CoV-2 spike rather than cross-reactive with common cold coronaviruses.

The library was produced with PCR. TCR sequencing of DNA from cultured CD4+ T cells used the Oncomine TCR Beta short-read assay at the Johns Hopkins FTIC core. The QIAamp micro DNA kit was used to extract genomic DNA from the cultured CD4+ T cells. Oncomine TCR Beta libraries made from cultured CD4+ T cells were pooled using unique dual indexes and sequenced on an Illumina iSeq 100. From the authors' description of their analysis: Non-productive sequences were filtered out, and CDR3s that did not start with C, did not end with F or W, or were shorter than 7 amino acids were discarded. Antigen-specific clonotypes were identified using the MANAFEST web application through comparison of peptide-stimulated wells with reference and other culture wells. To be called positive, a clone needed an FDR below 0.05, an odds ratio above 5, and a productive frequency above 0.1% in at least two of three replicate wells. Cross-reactive clonotypes were defined as significantly expanded in both SARS-CoV-2 spike wells and at least one common cold coronavirus spike condition. Levenshtein distances (stringdist) and unrooted phylogenetic trees (ape) in R version 3.6.1 were used to assess CDR3 homology. Using fastp at Q25 and MiXCR, TCRdb reprocessed the public reads and kept productive beta chains. CDR3 protein sequences are deduplicated, and each keeps its most common genes and DNA. These V and J calls derive from TCRdb rather than the authors' analysis. For this sample there are around 2,000 distinct CDR3 sequences; just under 20% appear just once. Of the sample, roughly two thirds is held by the ten largest clones.

Trimming removed 1 base from V and 5 bases from J, leaving 10 bases between the germline ends. In the germline V gene, CDR1 corresponds to SGDLS and CDR2 to YYNGEE. Counted from cysteine to phenylalanine, this CDR3 has 14 amino acids. The entry retains the CDR3 DNA only, 42 bases that are in frame from base 1. The sample taken for sequencing was CD4+ T cells from blood, cultured in vitro. The chain couples TRBV9 to TRBJ1-5, with TRBD1 tentatively as D gene (5 bases match). The source of this sequence is a human donor in good health. The base sequence is TGTGCCAGCAGCGTAACGGGGACCGATCAGCCCCAGCATTTT. This gives the protein CASSVTGTDQPQHF.